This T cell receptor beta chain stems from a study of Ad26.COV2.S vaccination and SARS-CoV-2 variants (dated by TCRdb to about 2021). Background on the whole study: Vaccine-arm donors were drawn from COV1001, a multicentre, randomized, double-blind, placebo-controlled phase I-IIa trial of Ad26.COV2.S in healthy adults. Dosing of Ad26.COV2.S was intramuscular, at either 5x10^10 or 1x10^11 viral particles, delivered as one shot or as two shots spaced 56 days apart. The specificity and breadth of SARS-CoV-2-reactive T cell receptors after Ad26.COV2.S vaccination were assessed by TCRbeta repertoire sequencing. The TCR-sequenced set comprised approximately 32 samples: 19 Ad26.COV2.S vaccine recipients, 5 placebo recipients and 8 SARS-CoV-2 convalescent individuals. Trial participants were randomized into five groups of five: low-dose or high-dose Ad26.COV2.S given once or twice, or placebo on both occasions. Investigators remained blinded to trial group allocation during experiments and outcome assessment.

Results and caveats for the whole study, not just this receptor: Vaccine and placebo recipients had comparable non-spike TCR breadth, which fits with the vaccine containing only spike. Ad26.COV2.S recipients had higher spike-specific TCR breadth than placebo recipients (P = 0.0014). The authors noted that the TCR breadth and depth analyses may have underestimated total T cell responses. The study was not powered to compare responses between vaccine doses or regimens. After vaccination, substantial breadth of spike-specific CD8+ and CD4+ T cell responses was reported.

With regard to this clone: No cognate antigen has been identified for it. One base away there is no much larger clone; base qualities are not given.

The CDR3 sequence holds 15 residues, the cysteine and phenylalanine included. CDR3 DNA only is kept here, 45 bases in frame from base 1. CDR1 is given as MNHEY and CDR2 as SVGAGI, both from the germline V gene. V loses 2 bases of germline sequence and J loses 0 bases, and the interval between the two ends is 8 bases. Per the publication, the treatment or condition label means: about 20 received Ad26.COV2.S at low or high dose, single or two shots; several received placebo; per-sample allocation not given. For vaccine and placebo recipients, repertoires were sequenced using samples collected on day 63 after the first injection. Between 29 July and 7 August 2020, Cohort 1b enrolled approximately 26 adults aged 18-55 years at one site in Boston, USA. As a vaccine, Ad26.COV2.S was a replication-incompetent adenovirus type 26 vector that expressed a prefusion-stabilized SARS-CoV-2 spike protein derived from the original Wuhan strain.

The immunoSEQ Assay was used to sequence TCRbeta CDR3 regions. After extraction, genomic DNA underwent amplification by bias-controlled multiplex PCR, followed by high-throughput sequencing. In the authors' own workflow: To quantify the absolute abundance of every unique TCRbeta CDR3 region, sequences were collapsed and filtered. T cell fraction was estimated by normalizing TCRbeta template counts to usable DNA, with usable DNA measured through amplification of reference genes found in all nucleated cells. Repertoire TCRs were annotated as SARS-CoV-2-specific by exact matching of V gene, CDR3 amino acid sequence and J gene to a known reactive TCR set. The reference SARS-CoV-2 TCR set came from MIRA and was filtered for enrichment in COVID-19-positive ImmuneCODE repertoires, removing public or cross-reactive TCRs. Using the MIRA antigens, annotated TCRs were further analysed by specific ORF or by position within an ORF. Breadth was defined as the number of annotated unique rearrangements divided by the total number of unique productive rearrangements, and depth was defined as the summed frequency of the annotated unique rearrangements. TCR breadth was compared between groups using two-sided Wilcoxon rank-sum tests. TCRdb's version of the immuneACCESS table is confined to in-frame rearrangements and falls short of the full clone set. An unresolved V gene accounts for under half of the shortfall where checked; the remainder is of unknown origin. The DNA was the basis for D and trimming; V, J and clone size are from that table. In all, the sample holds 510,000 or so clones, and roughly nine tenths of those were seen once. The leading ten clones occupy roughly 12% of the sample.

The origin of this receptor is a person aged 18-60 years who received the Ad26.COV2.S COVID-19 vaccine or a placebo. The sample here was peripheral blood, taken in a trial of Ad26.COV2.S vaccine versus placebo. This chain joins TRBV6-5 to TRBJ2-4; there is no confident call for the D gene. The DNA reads TGTGCCAGCAGTTACAATATAGGAGCCAAAAACATTCAGTACTTC. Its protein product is CASSYNIGAKNIQYF.